This TCR beta chain is drawn from a study of spatial heterogeneity in lung cancer. The time point denotes: blood at routine non-recurrence follow-up after resection. MiXCR, run by TCRdb on the 5' RACE reads, gives a single entry per CDR3 protein. The data hold about 27,000 distinct CDR3 sequences, with 5.4% observed a single time. This clonotype is medium-sized in the sample. Germline loops: CDR1 SGHRS, CDR2 YFSETQ. The V end lost 4 bases, the J end lost 3 bases, and 11 bases lay between the germline ends. The CDR3 has 14 residues. The sample in question was PBMCs, obtained at follow-up. The V and J genes are TRBV5-1 and TRBJ2-1; tentative D call: TRBD2 (5 bases). The receptor was derived from a female donor with early-stage non-small cell lung cancer. The CDR3 nucleotides read TGCGCCAGCAGCCCACGAGAGGGCTACAATGAGCAGTTCTTC. Its protein is CASSPREGYNEQFF. Complete variable domain (other parts from reference TRBV5-1 and TRBJ2-1): KAGVTQTPRYLIKTRGQQVTLSCSPISGHRSVSWYQQTPGQGLQFLFEYFSETQRNKGNFPGRFSGRQFSNSRSEMNVSTLELGDSALYLCASSPREGYNEQFFGPGTRLTVL.